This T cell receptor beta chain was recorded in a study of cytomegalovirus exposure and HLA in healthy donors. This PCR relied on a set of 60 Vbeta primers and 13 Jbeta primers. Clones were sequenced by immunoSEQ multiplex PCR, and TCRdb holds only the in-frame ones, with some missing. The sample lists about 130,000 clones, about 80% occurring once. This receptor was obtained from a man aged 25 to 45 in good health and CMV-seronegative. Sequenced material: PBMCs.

The DNA of the CDR3 is TGTGCCAGCAGGCCCCGGGGGGGAGGGCAAGAGACCCAGTACTTC. Protein sequence: CASRPRGGGQETQYF. The V call is TRBV7-6, the J call TRBJ2-5; 8 bases map to TRBD2. Trimming at V came to 6 bases and at J to 2 bases, leaving 8 bases not matched to a gene. The CDR3 totals 15 residues. Germline V lookup: CDR1 SGHVS, CDR2 FNYEAQ.